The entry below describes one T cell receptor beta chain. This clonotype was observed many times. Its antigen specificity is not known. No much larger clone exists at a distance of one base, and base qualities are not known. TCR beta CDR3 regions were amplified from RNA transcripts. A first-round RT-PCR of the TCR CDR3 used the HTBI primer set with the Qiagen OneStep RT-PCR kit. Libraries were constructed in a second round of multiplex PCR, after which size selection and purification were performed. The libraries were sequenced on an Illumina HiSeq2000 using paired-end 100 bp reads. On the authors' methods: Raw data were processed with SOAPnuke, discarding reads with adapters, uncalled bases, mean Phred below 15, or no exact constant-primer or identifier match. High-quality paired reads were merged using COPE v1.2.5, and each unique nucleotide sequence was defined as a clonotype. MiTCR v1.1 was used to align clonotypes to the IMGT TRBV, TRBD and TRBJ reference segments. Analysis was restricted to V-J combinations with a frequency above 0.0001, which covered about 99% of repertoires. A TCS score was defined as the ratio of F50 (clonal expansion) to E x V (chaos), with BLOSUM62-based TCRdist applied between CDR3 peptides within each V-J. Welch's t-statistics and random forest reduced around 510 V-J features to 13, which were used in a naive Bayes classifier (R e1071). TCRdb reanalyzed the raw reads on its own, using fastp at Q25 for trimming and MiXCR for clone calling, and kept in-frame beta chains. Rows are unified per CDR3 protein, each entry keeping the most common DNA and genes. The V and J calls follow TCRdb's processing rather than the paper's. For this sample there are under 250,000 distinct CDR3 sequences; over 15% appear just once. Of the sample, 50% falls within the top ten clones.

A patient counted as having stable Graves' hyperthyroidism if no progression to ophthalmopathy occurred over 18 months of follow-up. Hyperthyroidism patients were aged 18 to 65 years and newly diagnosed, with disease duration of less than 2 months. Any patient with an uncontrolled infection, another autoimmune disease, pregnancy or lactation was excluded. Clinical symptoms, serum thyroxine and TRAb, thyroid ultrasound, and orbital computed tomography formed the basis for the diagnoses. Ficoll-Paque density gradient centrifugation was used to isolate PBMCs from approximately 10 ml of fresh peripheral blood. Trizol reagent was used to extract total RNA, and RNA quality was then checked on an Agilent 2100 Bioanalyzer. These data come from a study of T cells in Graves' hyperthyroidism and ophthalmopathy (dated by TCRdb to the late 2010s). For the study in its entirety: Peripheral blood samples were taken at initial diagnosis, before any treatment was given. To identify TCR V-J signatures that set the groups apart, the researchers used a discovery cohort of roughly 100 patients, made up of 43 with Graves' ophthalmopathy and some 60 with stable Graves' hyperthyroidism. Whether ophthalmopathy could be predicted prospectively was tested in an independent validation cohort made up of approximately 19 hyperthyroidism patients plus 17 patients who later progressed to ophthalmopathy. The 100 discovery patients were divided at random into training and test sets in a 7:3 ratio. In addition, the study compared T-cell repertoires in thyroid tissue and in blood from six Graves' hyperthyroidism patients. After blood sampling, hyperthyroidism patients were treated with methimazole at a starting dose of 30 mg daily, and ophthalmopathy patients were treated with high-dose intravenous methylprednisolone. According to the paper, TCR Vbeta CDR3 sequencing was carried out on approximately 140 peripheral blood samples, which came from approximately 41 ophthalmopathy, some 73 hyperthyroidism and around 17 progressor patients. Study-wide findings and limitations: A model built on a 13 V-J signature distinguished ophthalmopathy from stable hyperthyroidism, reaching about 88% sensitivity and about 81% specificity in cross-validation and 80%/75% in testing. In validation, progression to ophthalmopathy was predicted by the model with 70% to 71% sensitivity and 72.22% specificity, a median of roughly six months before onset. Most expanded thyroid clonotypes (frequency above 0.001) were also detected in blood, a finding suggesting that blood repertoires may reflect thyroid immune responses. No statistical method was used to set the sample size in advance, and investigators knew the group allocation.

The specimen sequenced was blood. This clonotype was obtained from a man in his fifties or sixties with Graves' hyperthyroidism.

The CDR3 sequence is CSARDAQREFNEQFF. The DNA is as follows: TGCAGTGCTAGAGATGCCCAGCGGGAATTCAATGAGCAGTTCTTC. The chain joins TRBV20-1 to TRBJ2-1; 7 middle bases align to TRBD2. CDR1 DFQATT and CDR2 SNEGSKA were looked up in the germline V gene (reference sequence). From cysteine to phenylalanine, the CDR3 is 15 amino acids long. The CDR3 DNA has 45 bases and is translated from base 1. Trimming removed 0 bases from V and 6 bases from J; the gene matches leave 8 bases unexplained.